This T cell receptor beta chain was sequenced in a study of blood T cells in healthy people across ages. Whole-study findings and limits: The fall in TCR beta diversity per million T cells was roughly linear with age. There was no known CMV status for donors, so expanded clonotype changes were possibly confounded. The study could not conclusively compare naive and antigen-experienced cells, given its unsorted PBMCs.

RNA extraction gave at least 5.5 micrograms of total RNA per sample. V gave up 6 bases and J gave up 1 base, with 9 bases separating them. Germline lookup yields CDR1 MNHEY and CDR2 SVGAGI. This CDR3 comprises 13 residues. For the second PCR, which ran for 7 to 11 cycles, a sample-barcoded 5' primer and a J-beta primer mix were used. Using its own MiXCR run on the 5' RACE reads, TCRdb lists one record per CDR3 protein. Among about 1,000,000 distinct CDR3 sequences, 45% were seen once, and the ten largest hold approximately 17%. This clonotype has only a few counts. The antigen remains unidentified. The genes are TRBV6-5 and TRBJ1-2; D is ambiguous. Material: blood. The receptor was derived from a woman aged 55-70 years in good health. DNA for the CDR3: TGTGCCAGCAGCCGCAGCTTTAACTATGGCTACACCTTC. Encoded protein: CASSRSFNYGYTF.